The TCR beta chain described here comes from a study of cytomegalovirus exposure and HLA in healthy donors. General study findings and limits: High sensitivity and specificity were reportedly achieved when the classifier diagnosed cytomegalovirus status.

13 Jbeta primers and 60 Vbeta primers were used for the PCR. The repertoire was sequenced with immunoSEQ multiplex PCR; TCRdb's copy has only in-frame clones and lacks some. The sample carries around 64,000 clones, about 77% recorded once. As concerns this clone: The target antigen is unknown.

Germline lookup yields CDR1 MDHEN and CDR2 SYDVKM. V was shortened by 7 bases and J by 1 base, with 8 bases between the two germline ends. This CDR3 has 13 residues. The material sequenced was PBMCs. The chain combines TRBV28 with TRBJ2-4, with a tentative D call TRBD2 (5 bases). The TCR sequence derives from a man aged 30 to 45 in good health and CMV-seropositive. DNA for the CDR3: TGTGCCAGCACTTGGAGGGCCAAAAACATTCAGTACTTC. Encoded protein: CASTWRAKNIQYF.